The rows below give T cell receptor beta chains drawn from one sample of a study of PD-1 blockade in classical Hodgkin lymphoma. Clones were read by immunoSEQ multiplex PCR, and TCRdb kept only the in-frame ones, dropping some. The sample lists fewer than 30,000 clones; roughly 80% were seen once. The specimen was peripheral blood mononuclear cells (PBMCs), collected before the second cycle of nivolumab. All receptors derive from a human donor with classical Hodgkin lymphoma. Each CDR3 is given with its conserved first and last residue. D genes are given only for firm matches. Size is stated for part of the rows, as once, few or many counts, or as a class when the clone is expanded.

j_gene | v_gene | d_gene | abundance | CDR3aa | CDR3nt
TRBJ2-1 | TRBV19 | NA | NA | CASSIVQWDEQFF | TGTGCCAGTAGTATAGTCCAGTGGGATGAGCAGTTCTTC
TRBJ2-1 | TRBV7-6 | NA | NA | CASSLASLGGRGNNEQFF | TGTGCCAGCAGCTTAGCGAGTTTGGGGGGCCGCGGGAACAATGAGCAGTTCTTC
TRBJ1-5 | TRBV15 | NA | NA | CATSRDQIRTVTNQPQHF | TGTGCCACCAGCAGAGACCAGATCCGGACCGTGACAAACCAGCCCCAGCATTTT
TRBJ2-2 | TRBV19 | TRBD1 | NA | CASSIGGQGNTGELFF | TGTGCCAGTAGTATAGGGGGACAGGGGAACACCGGGGAGCTGTTTTTT
TRBJ2-7 | TRBV10-2 | TRBD1 | NA | CASETRDRGDEQYF | TGCGCCAGCGAGACTCGGGACAGGGGAGACGAGCAGTACTTC
TRBJ2-1 | TRBV5-1 | NA | NA | CASSLGDYYNEQFF | TGCGCCAGCAGCTTGGGCGATTACTACAATGAGCAGTTCTTC
TRBJ2-3 | TRBV18 | TRBD1 | NA | CASSPTGTGGTDTQYF | TGTGCCAGCTCACCTACAGGGACAGGGGGAACAGATACGCAGTATTTT
TRBJ1-1 | TRBV7-9 | NA | medium-sized | CASSWTSTEAFF | TGTGCCAGCAGCTGGACGAGCACTGAAGCTTTCTTT
TRBJ1-2 | TRBV7-2 | NA | NA | CASSLNRDGGYTF | TGTGCCAGCAGTCTTAACAGGGATGGCGGCTACACCTTC
TRBJ2-2 | TRBV7-8 | NA | NA | CASSSRTGRGPGELFF | TGTGCCAGCAGCTCCCGGACAGGGAGGGGACCCGGGGAGCTGTTTTTT
TRBJ2-5 | TRBV28 | TRBD1 | few | CASSWTGQQETQYF | TGTGCCAGCAGTTGGACAGGGCAACAAGAGACCCAGTACTTC
TRBJ1-5 | TRBV6-5 | NA | few | CASSEAKGGPQHF | TGTGCCAGCAGTGAAGCTAAGGGGGGGCCCCAGCATTTT
TRBJ1-6 | TRBV4-3 | NA | NA | CASSPGVYNSPLHF | TGCGCCAGCAGCCCCGGAGTCTATAATTCACCCCTCCACTTT
TRBJ1-1 | TRBV7-2 | NA | NA | CASSRTIGVSEAFF | TGTGCCAGCAGCCGAACCATAGGGGTATCTGAAGCTTTCTTT
TRBJ1-2 | TRBV11-2 | TRBD1 | few | CASSSHRGTDYGYTF | TGTGCCAGCAGCTCCCATCGGGGGACAGACTATGGCTACACCTTC
TRBJ2-7 | TRBV4-3 | TRBD1 | NA | CASSHGTGGTKYF | TGCGCCAGCAGCCACGGGACAGGGGGCACGAAGTACTTC
TRBJ1-5 | TRBV10-3 | TRBD1 | NA | CAISELDRSNQPQHF | TGTGCCATCAGTGAGCTGGACAGGAGCAATCAGCCCCAGCATTTT
TRBJ1-3 | TRBV6-5 | NA | NA | CASSYSIVSGNTIYF | TGTGCCAGCAGTTACTCGATTGTATCTGGAAACACCATATATTTT
TRBJ2-5 | TRBV7-8 | NA | NA | CASTPRTGGRQETQYF | TGTGCCAGCACCCCACGGACCGGGGGCCGCCAAGAGACCCAGTACTTC
TRBJ1-2 | TRBV27 | NA | NA | CASSSGSARYTF | TGTGCCAGCAGTTCGGGCTCTGCCCGCTACACCTTC
TRBJ1-4 | TRBV4-1 | NA | NA | CASSQDWREFNEKLFF | TGCGCCAGCAGCCAAGATTGGCGGGAATTTAATGAAAAACTGTTTTTT
TRBJ2-5 | TRBV19 | TRBD1 | few | CASSMWDRGPETQYF | TGTGCCAGTAGTATGTGGGACAGGGGGCCGGAGACCCAGTACTTC
TRBJ2-3 | TRBV4-3 | NA | NA | CASSQGQGGPDTQYF | TGCGCCAGCAGCCAAGGTCAGGGAGGTCCAGATACGCAGTATTTT
TRBJ2-3 | TRBV5-1 | TRBD2 | NA | CASSLDLAGGPDTQYF | TGCGCCAGCAGCTTGGACCTAGCGGGGGGGCCAGATACGCAGTATTTT
TRBJ1-5 | TRBV21-1 | NA | NA | CASSHRGGNQPQHF | TGTGCCAGCAGCCACAGGGGTGGCAATCAGCCCCAGCATTTT
TRBJ1-1 | TRBV29-1 | NA | NA | CSAYGRGNTEAFF | TGCAGCGCGTATGGAAGAGGAAACACTGAAGCTTTCTTT
TRBJ2-7 | TRBV28 | TRBD1 | NA | CASTPTTGWNEQYF | TGTGCTTCTACCCCCACGACAGGGTGGAACGAGCAGTACTTC
TRBJ2-5 | TRBV7-9 | NA | NA | CASSFDQETQYF | TGTGCCAGCAGCTTCGATCAAGAGACCCAGTACTTC
TRBJ2-1 | TRBV7-9 | TRBD1 | NA | CASSLLTGVEQFF | TGTGCCAGCAGCTTACTCACAGGGGTAGAGCAGTTCTTC
TRBJ2-7 | TRBV5-4 | TRBD2 | few | CASRVAGGRPYEQYF | TGTGCCAGCAGGGTAGCGGGGGGTAGGCCCTACGAGCAGTACTTC
TRBJ1-2 | TRBV19 | NA | NA | CASSKTLFGGNGYTF | TGTGCCAGTAGCAAGACTCTCTTCGGGGGAAATGGCTACACCTTC
TRBJ2-5 | TRBV28 | NA | NA | CASSFQGLETQYF | TGTGCCAGCAGTTTTCAGGGACTGGAGACCCAGTACTTC
TRBJ2-5 | TRBV10-3 | TRBD2 | NA | CAISGLTGGPETQYF | TGTGCCATCAGTGGACTCACGGGGGGGCCAGAGACCCAGTACTTC
TRBJ2-3 | TRBV19 | NA | once | CASSIGGDTQYF | TGTGCCAGTAGTATCGGGGGAGATACGCAGTATTTT
TRBJ2-7 | TRBV27 | TRBD1 | once | CASSLSRRGQGYEQYF | TGTGCCAGCAGTTTATCGCGTAGGGGACAGGGGTACGAGCAGTACTTC
TRBJ1-5 | TRBV15 | NA | NA | CATSRDRVMGANEPQHF | TGTGCCACCAGCAGAGATAGAGTCATGGGGGCGAATGAGCCCCAGCATTTT
TRBJ1-1 | TRBV7-6 | NA | NA | CASSRRVGTEAFF | TGTGCCAGCAGCCGACGGGTGGGCACTGAAGCTTTCTTT
TRBJ1-6 | TRBV18 | NA | NA | CASSLTGSDSPLHF | TGTGCCAGCTCCCTCACAGGATCCGATTCACCCCTCCACTTT
TRBJ2-2 | TRBV7-9 | NA | NA | CASRSIAGEGNTGELFF | TGTGCCAGCAGATCAATTGCAGGGGAAGGGAACACCGGGGAGCTGTTTTTT
TRBJ2-5 | TRBV18 | TRBD2 | NA | CASSPTKTSGGAETQYF | TGTGCCAGCTCACCTACAAAGACTAGCGGGGGGGCAGAGACCCAGTACTTC
TRBJ2-5 | TRBV7-2 | TRBD1 | NA | CASSSSTGGETQYF | TGTGCCAGCAGCTCCTCGACAGGGGGGGAGACCCAGTACTTC
TRBJ1-5 | TRBV15 | TRBD1 | NA | CATSRTGTRNQPQHF | TGTGCCACCAGCAGGACAGGGACGAGAAATCAGCCCCAGCATTTT
TRBJ2-3 | TRBV6-5 | NA | few | CASSYRITDTQYF | TGTGCCAGCAGTTACCGTATCACAGATACGCAGTATTTT
TRBJ1-1 | TRBV15 | NA | NA | CATSSTRAANTEAFF | TGTGCCACCAGCAGCACGAGGGCGGCGAACACTGAAGCTTTCTTT
TRBJ1-6 | TRBV28 | NA | once | CASSLVQNSPLHF | TGTGCCAGCAGTTTAGTCCAGAATTCACCCCTCCACTTT
TRBJ1-2 | TRBV4-2 | NA | few | CASSQEYGLANGYTF | TGTGCCAGCAGCCAAGAGTACGGACTTGCAAACGGCTACACCTTC
TRBJ1-4 | TRBV30 | NA | NA | CAWRVGQTWATNEKLFF | TGTGCCTGGAGAGTAGGGCAGACTTGGGCAACTAATGAAAAACTGTTTTTT
TRBJ2-7 | TRBV11-1 | NA | NA | CASSIMAGMEQYF | TGTGCCAGCAGTATAATGGCGGGGATGGAGCAGTACTTC
TRBJ2-7 | TRBV9 | NA | NA | CASSPGTSREQYF | TGTGCCAGCAGCCCCGGGACCTCGAGGGAGCAGTACTTC
TRBJ2-7 | TRBV7-9 | TRBD1 | NA | CASSPKTGGILKSYEQYF | TGTGCCAGCAGCCCAAAGACAGGGGGTATATTAAAATCCTACGAGCAGTACTTC
TRBJ2-5 | TRBV7-2 | NA | NA | CASSEQVGGAQETQYF | TGTGCCAGCAGCGAACAAGTGGGGGGGGCCCAAGAGACCCAGTACTTC
TRBJ1-2 | TRBV4-3 | NA | NA | CASSQDREGLRGYTF | TGCGCCAGCAGCCAAGATAGGGAAGGCTTGAGGGGCTACACCTTC
TRBJ2-1 | TRBV6-5 | NA | NA | CASSYPSASNEQFF | TGTGCCAGCAGTTACCCTAGTGCCTCCAATGAGCAGTTCTTC
TRBJ1-2 | TRBV7-2 | NA | NA | CASRTGGLSYGYTF | TGTGCCAGCAGGACAGGTGGTTTAAGCTATGGCTACACCTTC
TRBJ2-3 | TRBV29-1 | NA | NA | CSVGSTSTDTQYF | TGCAGCGTTGGGTCCACTAGCACAGATACGCAGTATTTT
TRBJ1-4 | TRBV28 | TRBD1 | NA | CASSSGQATNEKLFF | TGTGCCAGCAGTTCGGGACAGGCTACTAATGAAAAACTGTTTTTT